This entry concerns a single T cell receptor beta chain. This specimen comes from a study of CD8 T cells in Susac syndrome. Trimming removed 3 bases from V and 5 bases from J; junction bases left unmatched: 3. This CDR3 is built from 15 residues. Germline CDR1 and CDR2: SEHNR and FQNEAQ (reference sequence). Sequencing of TCR beta was carried out in blood CD8+ and CD4+ T cells. FACS was used to enrich TEMRA cells, whereas the CD8+ and CD4+ T cells were obtained by negative isolation. With random hexamers, roughly 0.45 to 1 ug RNA was reverse transcribed. It was immunoSEQ multiplex PCR that amplified TCR beta CDR3 across 54 Vbeta and 13 Jbeta. MiXCR, applied by TCRdb to the immunoSEQ multiplex PCR reads, yields one record per CDR3 protein. Of almost 450,000 distinct CDR3 sequences listed, 75% to 90% are singletons.

The receptor was isolated from a human donor with multiple sclerosis. V and J are TRBV7-9 and TRBJ2-5; 13 bases are shared with TRBD2. Sample: CD8+ T cells from PBMCs. The CDR3, as DNA: TGTGCCAGCAGCTTCGGGACTAGCGGGAAGGAGACCCAGTACTTC. Its protein product is CASSFGTSGKETQYF.